This record covers a single T cell receptor (beta chain). These data originate in a study of blood T cell repertoires in COVID-19. The wider study: Nucleic acid was either cDNA or gDNA, and it came from T cells, B-cell-depleted T cells, or PBMCs.

The CDR3 totals 14 residues. The repertoire was sequenced with immunoSEQ multiplex PCR; TCRdb's copy has only in-frame clones and lacks some. This table has approximately 48,000 clones, approximately 85% appearing once. The receptor's source is a man in his 60s with acute or convalescent COVID-19. Sequences were obtained from peripheral blood. The V and J genes are TRBV21-1 and TRBJ2-7; TRBD2 is taken as the D call from the table, unchecked against the DNA. TRBV21-1 is a recognized pseudogene. CDR3 residues: CANSLFYLSYEQYF. CDR3 sequence (DNA): TGTGCCAACTCGCTATTTTACCTTTCCTACGAGCAGTACTTC.